This note documents a single T cell receptor beta chain sequence. From germline, CDR1 is SNHLY and CDR2 FYNNEI. With 6 bases removed from V and 4 bases from J, the gap between germline ends came to 15 bases. CDR3 size: 14 residues. This sample was included in a study of blood T cell repertoires in COVID-19. Across the whole study: COVID-19 samples collected from the United States, Italy and Spain covered acute and convalescent phases. T cells, B-cell-depleted T cells, or PBMCs supplied cDNA or gDNA.

Per the original data handling: How many nucleated cells were present was estimated from reference gene primer amplification. Clones were sequenced by immunoSEQ multiplex PCR, and TCRdb holds only the in-frame ones, with some missing. D and trimming were read from the DNA, whereas the V and J calls and clone size are those reported in that table. The table records approximately 330,000 clones, approximately 86% of them present only once. What was sequenced was peripheral blood. The origin of this receptor is a man aged 30-40 years with COVID-19, enrolled during active disease. The J gene is TRBJ1-2, the V gene TRBV2; D remains unclear. The CDR3 is CASRYSLDSYGYTF. In DNA form, the CDR3 reads TGTGCCAGCAGGTACAGCTTGGATTCCTATGGCTACACCTTC.